The rows below give T cell receptor beta chains drawn from one sample of a study of molecular identifiers for immune sequencing clone quantification. One entry per CDR3 protein, called by TCRdb with MiXCR from the PCR reads. The sample has 35,000 to 40,000 distinct CDR3 sequences, approximately 20% seen once. The sample was naive CD8+ T cells from blood, with Jurkat cell RNA spiked in. These receptors came from a human donor in good health. Some libraries in this study had Jurkat cell RNA spiked in. The CDR3 runs from the conserved cysteine through the conserved F or W. The order of the fields is J gene, CDR3 length, D gene, V gene, clone size, CDR3 DNA, CDR3 protein. The D gene is left open where the match is weak. Where a row states a size, it is once, few, many or the class of an expanded clone; other rows omit it.

TRBJ1-6	17	NA	TRBV27	many	TGTGCCAGCAGTTCGGACGCCAATGCGTCCTATAATTCACCCCTCCACTTT	CASSSDANASYNSPLHF
TRBJ2-7	15	NA	TRBV4-1	NA	TGCGCCAGCAGCCAAGAATGGGTAGTCTACTACGAGCAGTACTTC	CASSQEWVVYYEQYF
TRBJ2-3	14	TRBD1	TRBV5-4	many	TGTGCCAGCAGCTTGGGACAGGGGGCTGATACGCAGTATTTT	CASSLGQGADTQYF
TRBJ1-5	13	NA	TRBV7-6	many	TGTGCCAGCAGCTTAGGGTTGGGTCAGCCCCAGCATTTT	CASSLGLGQPQHF
TRBJ1-4	14	TRBD1	TRBV27	many	TGTGCCAGCAGTTATCAGGGGGAAGGGGAAAAACTGTTTTTT	CASSYQGEGEKLFF
TRBJ1-4	17	NA	TRBV7-9	many	TGTGCCAGCAGCGGATGGACGGCTGCCGCAACTAATGAAAAACTGTTTTTT	CASSGWTAAATNEKLFF
TRBJ2-1	13	NA	TRBV30	once	TGTGCCTGGAGTGTTGGCACTCACAATGAGCAGTTCTTC	CAWSVGTHNEQFF
TRBJ2-7	16	NA	TRBV5-5	medium-sized	TGTGCCAGCAGCCAGGCGCCGGGCGGGGCTACCTACGAGCAGTACTTC	CASSQAPGGATYEQYF
TRBJ2-7	13	NA	TRBV25-1	many	TGTGCCAGCAGTGTAGGGGAACCCTACGAGCAGTACTTC	CASSVGEPYEQYF
TRBJ2-3	17	TRBD2	TRBV2	many	TGTGCCAGCACCCTAGTCGCAGCGGGAGACCGCACAGATACGCAGTATTTT	CASTLVAAGDRTDTQYF
TRBJ2-7	14	NA	TRBV5-6	many	TGTGCCAGCAGCTTGGGAGGGGATACCTACGAGCAGTACTTC	CASSLGGDTYEQYF
TRBJ2-5	14	NA	TRBV6-5	many	TGTGCCAGCAGTACCTTCTATGAGGTAGAGACCCAGTACTTC	CASSTFYEVETQYF
TRBJ2-7	17	TRBD2	TRBV7-2	many	TGTGCCAGCAGCTTAGCCGCCCAGCGGGGTCCCCTCTACGAGCAGTACTTC	CASSLAAQRGPLYEQYF
TRBJ2-7	13	NA	TRBV5-5	many	TGTGCCAGCAGCTGGGGGACCGACTACGAGCAGTACTTC	CASSWGTDYEQYF
TRBJ2-1	15	NA	TRBV9	many	TGTGCCAGCAGCCCCCGCGAAGCGGTTTACAATGAGCAGTTCTTC	CASSPREAVYNEQFF
TRBJ1-3	18	TRBD1	TRBV4-1	many	TGCGCCAGCAGCCAGGACCGACAGGGGACACTCTCTGGAAACACCATATATTTT	CASSQDRQGTLSGNTIYF
TRBJ2-1	17	TRBD2	TRBV19	few	TGTGCCAGTAGTCCTTACGTACGGACTAGCGGCTACAATGAGCAGTTCTTC	CASSPYVRTSGYNEQFF
TRBJ2-3	17	TRBD1	TRBV28	many	TGTGCCAGCAGTCCCACAGCACAGGGGATATACACAGATACGCAGTATTTT	CASSPTAQGIYTDTQYF
TRBJ2-7	15	TRBD2	TRBV7-9	few	TGTGCCAGCACCCTACTAGCGGGGGGGAGATACGAGCAGTACTTC	CASTLLAGGRYEQYF
TRBJ2-4	15	NA	TRBV19	many	TGTGCCAGTAGTCCCGAGGGTCTAGCCAAAAACATTCAGTACTTC	CASSPEGLAKNIQYF
TRBJ1-4	16	NA	TRBV6-6	many	TGTGCCAGCAGAATCGACGGGGGCAGAGTGAATGAAAAACTGTTTTTT	CASRIDGGRVNEKLFF
TRBJ1-4	13	NA	TRBV4-1	NA	TGCGCCAGCAGCCAAGAGGATTATGAAAAACTGTTTTTT	CASSQEDYEKLFF
TRBJ2-3	15	NA	TRBV19	few	TGTGCCAGTAGTTCAGGGGCTGCTAGCACAGATACGCAGTATTTT	CASSSGAASTDTQYF
TRBJ1-5	13	NA	TRBV6-9	many	TGTGCCAGCAGCCAATGGACACTCGGGCCCCAGCATTTT	CASSQWTLGPQHF
TRBJ2-5	16	TRBD2	TRBV6-2/TRBV6-3	many	TGTGCCATCAGAACAGCGGGAGTGGGGGCGGAAGAGACCCAGTACTTC	CAIRTAGVGAEETQYF
TRBJ2-4	17	TRBD2	TRBV11-2	many	TGTGCCAGCAGCACAGTGCGGGGGTTCATGGGTCGAAACATTCAGTACTTC	CASSTVRGFMGRNIQYF
TRBJ2-3	14	TRBD1	TRBV25-1	many	TGTGCCAGCAGTGAGGACAGGGAGGTGGATACGCAGTATTTT	CASSEDREVDTQYF
TRBJ2-7	14	TRBD2	TRBV28	many	TGTGCCAGCAGCTATCTAGCGGGAGAACTCGAGCAGTACTTC	CASSYLAGELEQYF
TRBJ1-1	13	NA	TRBV27	many	TGTGCCAGCAGTTTAGCGACCCGTACTGAAGCTTTCTTT	CASSLATRTEAFF
TRBJ1-4	13	NA	TRBV27	few	TGTGCCAGCAGTTGGGGGGCAAATGAAAAACTGTTTTTT	CASSWGANEKLFF
TRBJ2-7	14	TRBD1	TRBV11-2	many	TGTGCCAGCAATGGACAGGGGAGCTCCTACGAGCAGTACTTC	CASNGQGSSYEQYF
TRBJ2-5	13	NA	TRBV27	many	TGTGCCAGCAGTGCGACAGCTTTAGAGACCCAGTACTTC	CASSATALETQYF
TRBJ2-7	13	NA	TRBV4-1	many	TGCGCCAGCAGCCAAGTTGGGGAGTACGAGCAGTACTTC	CASSQVGEYEQYF
TRBJ1-5	14	NA	TRBV10-2	many	TGCGCCATCGCGCCGGACTTTGTGCGTCAGCCCCAGCATTTT	CAIAPDFVRQPQHF
TRBJ2-5	15	NA	TRBV29-1	many	TGCAGCGTTGCGTGGAACAGGAGAACCCAAGAGACCCAGTACTTC	CSVAWNRRTQETQYF
TRBJ2-7	14	NA	TRBV29-1	many	TGCAGCGTTGATAGTTCCGAAGGGTCCTACGAGCAGTACTTC	CSVDSSEGSYEQYF
TRBJ1-1	14	NA	TRBV12-3/TRBV12-4	many	TGTGCCAGCAGTTATCCAAGCGGGGGTACTGAAGCTTTCTTT	CASSYPSGGTEAFF
TRBJ2-5	14	NA	TRBV7-9	many	TGTGCCAGCAGCAACCGGGACAAACAAGAGACCCAGTACTTC	CASSNRDKQETQYF
TRBJ1-1	15	NA	TRBV28	many	TGTGCCAGCAGTTTATGGGCAGCTCCTTACACTGAAGCTTTCTTT	CASSLWAAPYTEAFF
TRBJ2-7	16	TRBD2	TRBV2	many	TGTGCCAGCAGTGAATCGGGACTAGCGGGCTCCTACGAGCAGTACTTC	CASSESGLAGSYEQYF
TRBJ1-5	16	TRBD1	TRBV6-2/TRBV6-3	few	TGTGCCAGCAGTTACCGGACAGGGGGTTTCAATCAGCCCCAGCATTTT	CASSYRTGGFNQPQHF
TRBJ2-2	15	NA	TRBV12-3/TRBV12-4	many	TGTGCCAGCAGTTTAGCGCCCAGGTCCACCGGGGAGCTGTTTTTT	CASSLAPRSTGELFF
TRBJ1-1	13	NA	TRBV9	many	TGTGCCAGCAGCGCCCCCCCGAACACTGAAGCTTTCTTT	CASSAPPNTEAFF
TRBJ2-7	15	NA	TRBV3-1	many	TGTGCCAGCAGCCAAGATAGGAGTTCCGGCTACGAGCAGTACTTC	CASSQDRSSGYEQYF
TRBJ2-5	13	NA	TRBV28	few	TGTGCCAGCAGTTTAGGGGTTGAAGAGACCCAGTACTTC	CASSLGVEETQYF
TRBJ2-1	18	NA	TRBV14	many	TGTGCCAGCAGCCAAGTCACCCTCCCCGGGAGTCGCTACAATGAGCAGTTCTTC	CASSQVTLPGSRYNEQFF
TRBJ1-1	13	NA	TRBV20-1	many	TGCAGTGCTCCCGGGACAACGAACACTGAAGCTTTCTTT	CSAPGTTNTEAFF
TRBJ2-2	17	TRBD1	TRBV7-8	many	TGTGCCAGCAGTACACCCGGGGACAGGGTAAACACCGGGGAGCTGTTTTTT	CASSTPGDRVNTGELFF
TRBJ2-7	14	NA	TRBV27	many	TGTGCCAGCAGTTTTAATGTCGGAGGGCAGGAGCAGTACTTC	CASSFNVGGQEQYF
TRBJ1-3	17	NA	TRBV30	NA	TGTGCCTGGTTGCACCACTCGGGGACACTCTCTGGAAACACCATATATTTT	CAWLHHSGTLSGNTIYF